Shown below are 10 T cell receptor beta chains from a single sample sequenced in a study of T-cell reconstitution after alpha-beta-depleted transplantation in children. Preparation of the TCRbeta library used unique molecular identifiers. MiXCR was run by TCRdb on the PCR reads, yielding one entry per CDR3 protein. In the table there are 500,000 to 600,000 distinct CDR3 sequences, about 17% of which are singletons. The starting material was PBMCs from the stem cell graft donor, obtained from the stem cell graft. These receptors all stem from a human donor who donated a stem cell graft to a child with acute lymphoblastic leukemia.

In its sample, this clonotype was seen once. V and J are TRBV10-3 and TRBJ2-7; D perhaps matches TRBD2 (5 bases). CDR1 is ENHRY, CDR2 SYGVKD, per germline. Trimming removed 7 bases from V and 5 bases from J, with 15 bases in between. CDR3 length: 13 amino acids. The CDR3 loop is CAINPGLFNEQYF. The CDR3 nucleotides are TGTGCCATCAATCCCGGACTTTTCAACGAGCAGTACTTC.

This chain joins TRBV7-9 and TRBJ2-5; D is unclear. V was trimmed by 3 bases and J by 3 bases, leaving 17 bases between them. This CDR3 has 16 amino acids. The germline gives CDR1 SEHNR, CDR2 FQNEAQ (reference sequence). Here the CDR3 reads CASSLSFGRTEETQYF. In DNA, the CDR3 is TGTGCCAGCAGCTTGTCATTCGGACGTACCGAAGAGACCCAGTACTTC.

The chain joins TRBV6-5 to TRBJ1-4; D is unclear. Between the trimmed V and J ends, which lost 0 bases and 1 base, there was a span of 12 bases. The germline CDR1 and CDR2 sequences are MNHEY and SVGAGI. The CDR3 runs to 17 residues. The CDR3 protein is CASSYSTGFRTNEKLFF. Here the CDR3 DNA reads TGTGCCAGCAGTTACTCGACGGGGTTTCGAACTAATGAAAAACTGTTTTTT.

V and J are TRBV27 and TRBJ2-1, with TRBD2 identical over 9 bases. In germline, CDR1 is MNHEY, CDR2 SMNVEV (reference sequence). The junction had 5 bases not matched to a gene; V was cut back by 3 bases and J by 2 bases. This CDR3 is 16 amino acids long. The CDR3 loop is CASSFLAGSPYNEQFF. In DNA, the CDR3 is TGTGCCAGCAGTTTTCTAGCGGGATCACCCTACAATGAGCAGTTCTTC.

The chain joins TRBV5-1 to TRBJ1-2; D call uncertain. V gave up 4 bases and J gave up 7 bases, with 23 bases separating them. Germline CDR1 is SGHRS and CDR2 is YFSETQ. The CDR3 sequence is 16 residues long. The CDR3 sequence is CASSPEGGIPRSGYTF. CDR3 coding DNA: TGCGCCAGCAGCCCGGAAGGAGGAATCCCGCGAAGTGGCTACACCTTC.

The V and J genes are TRBV30 and TRBJ2-7, with D perhaps matching TRBD2 (5 bases). CDR1 GTSNPN and CDR2 SVGIG come from the germline V gene (reference sequence). The CDR3 is 12 amino acids. The V and J ends lost 0 bases and 6 bases respectively, with 9 bases between them. CDR3 DNA: TGTGCCTGGAGTGTCGGTAGCGCCGAGCAGTACTTC. This gives the protein CAWSVGSAEQYF.

This clonotype was detected a few times. This chain connects TRBV6-1 to TRBJ1-4; D uncertain. CDR1 MNHNS and CDR2 SASEGT come from the germline V gene. Trimming stripped 6 bases from V and 3 bases from J, with 14 bases between. There are 15 residues in the CDR3. CDR3 amino acids: CASRLDSSSNEKLFF. The CDR3 coding sequence is TGTGCCAGCAGGCTGGACTCCTCCTCTAATGAAAAACTGTTTTTT.

This clonotype was detected a few times. The chain has TRBV19 and TRBJ2-7; D is ambiguous. Germline V gives CDR1 LNHDA, CDR2 SQIVND (reference sequence). V lost 5 bases, J lost 2 bases, and 13 bases lay in between. CDR3 length: 14 amino acids. CDR3 nucleotide sequence: TGTGCCAGTAGTGGTGGCGGCTTAACCTACGAGCAGTACTTC. Encoded protein: CASSGGGLTYEQYF.

The rearrangement links TRBV7-4 to TRBJ1-3; 9 bases align to TRBD1. This CDR3 region has 14 residues. J was trimmed by 12 bases and V by 6 bases; bases with no gene match: 12. CDR1 and CDR2 (germline): SGHVT, SQSDAQ. The CDR3 reads CASRYPGQGSHIYF. The DNA of the CDR3 is TGTGCCAGCAGGTATCCGGGACAGGGATCACACATATATTTT. Full variable domain (remainder filled in from reference TRBV7-4 and TRBJ1-3): GAGVSQSPRYKVAKRGRDVALRCDSISGHVTLYWYRQTLGQGSEVLTYSQSDAQRDKSGRPSGRFSAERPERSVSTLKIQRTEQGDSAVYLCASRYPGQGSHIYFGEGSWLTVV.

This clonotype was picked up many times. V gene TRBV5-5 combines with J gene TRBJ2-7; D gene unclear. CDR1 SGHKS and CDR2 YYEKEE come from the germline V gene (reference sequence). With 4 bases removed from V and 0 bases from J, the gap between germline ends came to 8 bases. The CDR3 runs 13 residues. CDR3 coding DNA: TGTGCCAGCAGCGACCGGACCTCCTACGAGCAGTACTTC. It is translated as CASSDRTSYEQYF.